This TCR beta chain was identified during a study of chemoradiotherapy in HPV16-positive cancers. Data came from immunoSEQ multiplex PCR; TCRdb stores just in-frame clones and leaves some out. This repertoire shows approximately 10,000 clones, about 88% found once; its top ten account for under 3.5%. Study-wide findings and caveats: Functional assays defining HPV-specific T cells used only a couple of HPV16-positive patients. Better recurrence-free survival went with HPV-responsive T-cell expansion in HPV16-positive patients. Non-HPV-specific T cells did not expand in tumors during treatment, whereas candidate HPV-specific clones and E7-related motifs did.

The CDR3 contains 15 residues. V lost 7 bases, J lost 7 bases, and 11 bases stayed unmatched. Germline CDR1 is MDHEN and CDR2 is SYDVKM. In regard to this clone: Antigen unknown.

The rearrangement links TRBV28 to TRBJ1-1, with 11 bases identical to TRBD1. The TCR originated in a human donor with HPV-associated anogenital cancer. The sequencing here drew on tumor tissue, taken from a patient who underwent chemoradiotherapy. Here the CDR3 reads CASTPMGQGGIEAFF. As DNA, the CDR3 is TGTGCCAGCACCCCGATGGGACAGGGGGGGATTGAAGCTTTCTTT.